This passage covers 32 T cell receptor beta chains from one sample sequenced in a study of human T cells and chemical hapten exposure. Unfractionated whole blood served as the source for total RNA extraction. TCRdb independently ran MiXCR on the 5' RACE reads; one entry per CDR3 protein. In the table there are tens of thousands of distinct CDR3 sequences, 6.5% to 8.5% of which are singletons. Receptor source: a male donor in good health.

This clonotype was counted a few times. V usage is TRBV5-1 and J usage is TRBJ2-4; D gene unclear. The CDR3 runs 15 residues. Per the germline V gene, CDR1 is SGHRS and CDR2 is YFSETQ. V gave up 0 bases and J gave up 0 bases, with 7 bases separating them. The CDR3 DNA reads TGCGCCAGCAGCTTGGAGGGTCTAGCCAAAAACATTCAGTACTTC. This sequence encodes CASSLEGLAKNIQYF.

There are many counts of this clonotype. The chain couples TRBV12-3 or TRBV12-4 to TRBJ2-3, with no clear D. V lost 5 bases to trimming and J lost 2 bases, with 5 bases between them. The CDR3 is 12 residues long. The CDR3 loop reads CASSPDTDTQYF. The CDR3 region has the DNA TGTGCCAGCAGTCCTGACACAGATACGCAGTATTTT.

This clonotype was counted at least ten times. This chain uses TRBV6-5 with TRBJ2-6, with 10 bases aligning to TRBD1. The germline V gene encodes CDR1 MNHEY and CDR2 SVGAGI. CDR3 length: 16 amino acids. J lost 2 bases, V lost 4 bases, and 2 bases had no gene match. The CDR3, as DNA: TGTGCCAGCAGTTTGGACAGGGGGACTGGGGCCAACGTCCTGACTTTC. This gives the protein CASSLDRGTGANVLTF.

Ten or more counts support this clonotype. V and J are TRBV9 and TRBJ2-7; no reliable D call. V lost 0 bases and J 6 bases, leaving 13 bases between the germline ends. This CDR3 contains 14 residues. Per the germline V gene, CDR1 is SGDLS and CDR2 is YYNGEE. CDR3 DNA sequence: TGTGCCAGCAGCGTAGGGGGTACCCTCGCCGAGCAGTACTTC. Translating it yields CASSVGGTLAEQYF.

This clonotype came up many times. The gene calls are TRBV6-1 and TRBJ1-6, with D hard to call. CDR3 length: 13 amino acids. The germline V gene has CDR1 MNHNS and CDR2 SASEGT. V was cut by 2 bases and J by 7 bases, with 6 bases left in between. CDR3 bases: TGTGCCAGCAGTGAAAAAGAAAATTCACCCCTCCACTTT. Its protein product is CASSEKENSPLHF.

This clonotype was detected only a few times. This chain joins TRBV2 and TRBJ2-1; 11 bases are a match to TRBD2. Germline V gene lookup returns CDR1 SNHLY and CDR2 FYNNEI. The V and J ends lost 4 bases and 4 bases, in that order; junction bases with no gene match: 24. The CDR3 runs to 22 residues. This chain's CDR3 is CASSAQGDTPQLLAGGYNEQFF. The CDR3 DNA reads TGTGCCAGCAGTGCGCAGGGAGACACCCCTCAGTTGCTAGCGGGAGGTTACAATGAGCAGTTCTTC. The whole variable domain, remainder taken from reference TRBV2 and TRBJ2-1, is EPEVTQTPSHQVTQMGQEVILRCVPISNHLYFYWYRQILGQKVEFLVSFYNNEISEKSEIFDDQFSVERPDGSNFTLKIRSTKLEDSAMYFCASSAQGDTPQLLAGGYNEQFFGPGTRLTVL.

This clonotype was seen a handful of times. The chain combines TRBV6-1 with TRBJ2-1, with 9 bases lining up with TRBD1. The CDR3 consists of 15 residues. The V gene end was trimmed by 2 bases and the J gene end by 7 bases; junction bases not matched to a gene: 6. The V gene's germline CDR1 is MNHNS and CDR2 SASEGT. The CDR3 nucleotides read TGTGCCAGCAGTGAAATTTTGGACAGGGGAAATGAGCAGTTCTTC. Its protein is CASSEILDRGNEQFF.

This clonotype was seen ten or more times. The rearrangement links TRBV11-2 to TRBJ2-1, with 7 nucleotides matching TRBD1. Looked up from germline, CDR1 is SGHAT and CDR2 is FQNNGV. The CDR3 consists of 16 residues. Trimming removed 5 bases from V and 5 bases from J; junction bases left unmatched: 12. Here the CDR3 reads CASSPYRGRVDNEQFF. Written as DNA, the CDR3 is TGTGCCAGCAGCCCCTACAGGGGTCGAGTTGACAATGAGCAGTTCTTC.

This clonotype has ten or more counts. J is TRBJ1-1 and V is TRBV7-9, with 7 bases that match TRBD1. Unmatched junction bases numbered 6, after V lost 6 bases and J lost 5 bases. Germline V gene data show CDR1 as SEHNR and CDR2 as FQNEAQ (reference sequence). CDR3 length: 13 amino acids. CDR3 sequence reads: CASSILQGTEAFF. Written as DNA, the CDR3 is TGTGCCAGCAGTATATTACAGGGGACTGAAGCTTTCTTT.

The genes are TRBV3-1 and TRBJ1-2, with 9 bases identical to TRBD1. J gave up 0 bases and V 5 bases, and 4 bases lay outside the gene matches. Germline V gives CDR1 LGHDT, CDR2 YNNKEL (reference sequence). This CDR3 spans 15 amino acids. The CDR3: CASSARDRANYGYTF. CDR3 DNA: TGTGCCAGCAGCGCCAGGGACAGGGCTAACTATGGCTACACCTTC.

There are a few counts of this clonotype. The gene calls are TRBV6-6 and TRBJ2-3, with a weak D call TRBD1 (6 bases). CDR3 size: 17 residues. CDR1 MNHNY and CDR2 SVGAGI come from the germline V gene (reference sequence). V shed 4 bases and J shed 2 bases, with 19 bases lying between them. Here the CDR3 reads CASSSPTGRSLTDTQYF. DNA for the CDR3: TGTGCCAGCAGTTCGCCGACAGGTCGGAGCCTCACAGATACGCAGTATTTT.

This clonotype came up a few times. V gene TRBV18 combines with J gene TRBJ1-1; D not certain. Trimming stripped 0 bases from V and 7 bases from J, with 6 bases between. The germline gives CDR1 KGHSH, CDR2 LQKENI. CDR3 size: 12 residues. CDR3 bases: TGTGCCAGCTCACCACCGGGTAGTGAAGCTTTCTTT. This translates into CASSPPGSEAFF. Full variable domain (outside the CDR3, taken from reference TRBV18 and TRBJ1-1): NAGVMQNPRHLVRRRGQEARLRCSPMKGHSHVYWYRQLPEEGLKFMVYLQKENIIDESGMPKERFSAEFPKEGPSILRIQQVVRGDSAAYFCASSPPGSEAFFGQGTRLTVV.

Ten or more counts support this clonotype. This sequence joins TRBV6-1 and TRBJ2-7; D uncertain. The V gene's germline CDR1 is MNHNS and CDR2 SASEGT. The CDR3 is 14 amino acids. V lost 2 bases to trimming and J lost 3 bases, with 11 bases between them. CDR3 bases: TGTGCCAGCAGTGAATACGGTCAGTACTACGAGCAGTACTTC. Its translation: CASSEYGQYYEQYF.

V gene TRBV20-1 combines with J gene TRBJ2-7; 9 positions agree with TRBD1. J gave up 3 bases and V 6 bases, and 6 bases lay outside the gene matches. Germline values: CDR1 DFQATT, CDR2 SNEGSKA (reference sequence). The CDR3 totals 13 residues. CDR3 DNA sequence: TGCAGTGCGCCCCCGGGACAGGGCTACGAGCAGTACTTC. Translation gives CSAPPGQGYEQYF.

This clonotype was detected a few times. The gene calls are TRBV7-9 and TRBJ1-1, with unresolved D. Germline V gene data show CDR1 as SEHNR and CDR2 as FQNEAQ (reference sequence). The CDR3 runs to 13 residues. Trimming removed 7 bases from V and 7 bases from J, with 16 bases in between. In DNA, the CDR3 is TGTGCCAGCATCCAGGCCCTGGAGGATGAAGCTTTCTTT. This gives the protein CASIQALEDEAFF.

This chain connects TRBV4-3 to TRBJ1-2; 9 nucleotides agree with TRBD1. CDR1 is LGHNA and CDR2 is YSLEER in the germline V gene. The CDR3 runs 15 residues. V dropped 5 bases and J dropped 7; count of bases not matched to a gene: 11. The CDR3, as DNA: TGCGCCAGCAGCAACACCGGGACAGGGTTTGGTGGCTACACCTTC. The encoded protein is CASSNTGTGFGGYTF.

The chain has TRBV29-1 and TRBJ1-1, with TRBD1 matching 7 bases. Looked up from germline, CDR1 is SQVTM and CDR2 is ANQGSEA. V gave up 3 bases and J gave up 4 bases; unmatched junction bases: 14. The CDR3 has 16 residues. CDR3 region: CSVDWGRQGGRTEAFF. Here the CDR3 DNA reads TGCAGCGTTGATTGGGGCCGACAGGGAGGTCGCACTGAAGCTTTCTTT. The entire variable domain, with the rest obtained from reference TRBV29-1 and TRBJ1-1, is as follows: SAVISQKPSRDICQRGTSLTIQCQVDSQVTMMFWYRQQPGQSLTLIATANQGSEATYESGFVIDKFPISRPNLTFSTLTVSNMSPEDSSIYLCSVDWGRQGGRTEAFFGQGTRLTVV.

The table lists this clonotype with a few counts. The chain combines TRBV10-3 with TRBJ1-1; 7 bases fit TRBD1. This CDR3 region has 14 residues. Looked up from germline, CDR1 is ENHRY and CDR2 is SYGVKD. Trimming removed 3 bases from V and 5 bases from J; junction bases left unmatched: 6. CDR3 DNA sequence: TGTGCCATCAGTGACAGGGGGGGAGGAACTGAAGCTTTCTTT. Amino acids: CAISDRGGGTEAFF.

V and J are TRBV7-9 and TRBJ1-6, with unresolved D. Germline V CDR1 and CDR2: SEHNR, FQNEAQ (reference sequence). The CDR3 sequence is 15 residues long. V lost 4 bases, J lost 5 bases, and 12 bases lay in between. In DNA form, the CDR3 reads TGTGCCAGCAGCTCCCGAGAAGGGAATAATTCACCCCTCCACTTT. This codes for CASSSREGNNSPLHF.

This clonotype showed up many times. V and J are TRBV10-3 and TRBJ2-3; D may be TRBD2 (5 bases). There are 13 residues in the CDR3. The V end was cut by 3 bases, the J end by 2 bases, with 6 bases between. Germline-derived CDR1 and CDR2 are ENHRY and SYGVKD. The CDR3 DNA reads as TGTGCCATCAGTGAAGCGGCCACAGATACGCAGTATTTT. It yields the protein CAISEAATDTQYF.

This clonotype was seen repeatedly, ten times or more. The rearrangement uses TRBV6-1 and TRBJ2-3, with D perhaps matching TRBD1 (6 bases). Germline V gives CDR1 MNHNS, CDR2 SASEGT. The CDR3 is 14 amino acids. V lost 5 bases and J lost 1, with 10 bases in between. CDR3 bases: TGTGCCAGCAGTCAGGGGACCCGCACAGATACGCAGTATTTT. This codes for CASSQGTRTDTQYF.

The table lists this clonotype with many counts. Written as DNA, the CDR3 is TGTGCCACCAGCAGAGATAGGATGAGGGACGAGCAGTACTTC. This sequence encodes CATSRDRMRDEQYF. V is TRBV15 and J is TRBJ2-7; D possibly corresponds to TRBD2 (5 bases). Trimming shortened V by 0 bases and J by 5 bases, and 11 bases separated the two germline ends. The CDR3 is 14 residues long. Per the germline V gene, CDR1 is LNHNV and CDR2 is YYDKDF (reference sequence). The full variable domain, with the rest looked up from reference TRBV15 and TRBJ2-7, is DAMVIQNPRYQVTQFGKPVTLSCSQTLNHNVMYWYQQKSSQAPKLLFHYYDKDFNNEADTPDNFQSRRPNTSFCFLDIRSPGLGDTAMYLCATSRDRMRDEQYFGPGTRLTVT.

This clonotype has a handful of counts. J is TRBJ1-1 and V is TRBV6-5; 7 bases are a match to TRBD1. Trimming cost V 6 bases and J 6 bases; bases outside gene matches: 4. The CDR3 covers 12 residues. The germline CDR1 and CDR2 sequences are MNHEY and SVGAGI. CDR3 sequence: CASRQGGAEAFF. In nucleotides, the CDR3 is TGTGCCAGCAGGCAGGGGGGCGCTGAAGCTTTCTTT.

Many counts were recorded for this clonotype. The CDR3 DNA reads as TGCAGTGCTAGAGCCGTTGGACGCCATGCGTACTTC. As protein: CSARAVGRHAYF. The chain combines TRBV20-1 with TRBJ2-7; the D is unclear. Per the germline V gene, CDR1 is DFQATT and CDR2 is SNEGSKA (reference sequence). The CDR3 has 12 residues. V dropped 1 base and J dropped 12 bases, with 16 bases sitting between them.

This clonotype has only a few counts. The rearrangement links TRBV7-2 to TRBJ2-5; TRBD1 matches at 9 bases. V shed 5 bases, J shed 4 bases, and the junction held 11 bases outside the gene matches. The CDR3 runs to 16 residues. The germline gives CDR1 SGHTA, CDR2 FQGNSA. CDR3 in amino acids: CASSPRDRALTETQYF. CDR3 bases: TGTGCCAGCAGCCCCCGGGACAGGGCCCTGACAGAGACCCAGTACTTC.

This clonotype turned up a few times. The chain joins TRBV7-9 to TRBJ2-3; D might be TRBD1 or TRBD2, each matching 5 bases. The CDR3 extends over 15 amino acids. Trimming removed 7 bases at V and 4 bases at J, with 18 bases between. In germline, CDR1 is SEHNR, CDR2 FQNEAQ (reference sequence). Here the CDR3 reads CASISTGLPADTQYF. CDR3 in DNA: TGTGCCAGCATCTCCACGGGGCTGCCGGCAGATACGCAGTATTTT.

This clonotype was counted only a few times. The CDR3 loop is CASSITGRQETQYF. Written as DNA, the CDR3 is TGTGCCAGTAGTATCACGGGCAGGCAAGAGACCCAGTACTTC. This chain joins TRBV19 and TRBJ2-5; D is unclear. The CDR3 spans 14 residues. V was shortened by 3 bases and J by 2 bases, with 10 bases between the two germline ends. Germline CDR1 LNHDA, CDR2 SQIVND (reference sequence). Complete variable domain (other parts from reference TRBV19 and TRBJ2-5): DGGITQSPKYLFRKEGQNVTLSCEQNLNHDAMYWYRQDPGQGLRLIYYSQIVNDFQKGDIAEGYSVSREKKESFPLTVTSAQKNPTAFYLCASSITGRQETQYFGPGTRLLVL.

This clonotype was seen only a few times. CDR3 residues: CASIPLPGDGYTF. CDR3 DNA sequence: TGTGCCAGCATTCCCCTCCCAGGGGATGGCTACACCTTC. The chain uses TRBV12-3 or TRBV12-4 and TRBJ1-2, with a possible D match to TRBD1 (6 bases). The CDR3 contains 13 residues. The V end was cut by 7 bases, the J end by 6 bases, with 15 bases between.

This clonotype turned up a few times. J is TRBJ2-7 and V is TRBV27; TRBD1 matches 9 bases. Germline V gives CDR1 MNHEY, CDR2 SMNVEV (reference sequence). The CDR3 runs to 13 residues. The trim removed 6 bases at V and 4 bases at J, leaving 4 bases unmatched. CDR3 amino acids: CASRLGQGYEQYF. CDR3 sequence (DNA): TGTGCCAGCAGACTCGGACAGGGGTACGAGCAGTACTTC.

This clonotype has just a few counts. This rearrangement joins TRBV7-2 to TRBJ2-5; D is unresolved. Trimming stripped 5 bases from V and 7 bases from J, with 11 bases between. Germline values: CDR1 SGHTA, CDR2 FQGNSA. The CDR3 sequence is 12 residues long. The CDR3 DNA follows: TGTGCCAGCAGCCTCACAACGGGGACCCAGTACTTC. It specifies CASSLTTGTQYF.

The gene calls are TRBV6-2 or TRBV6-3 and TRBJ1-5; the D gene is possibly TRBD1 (5 bases). Trimming took off 5 bases at V and 4 bases at J, with 21 bases between the two ends. The CDR3 totals 17 residues. The germline V gene encodes CDR1 MNHEY and CDR2 SVGEGT. The CDR3 region is CASSIATFTGSNQPQHF. Here the CDR3 DNA reads TGTGCCAGCAGTATAGCGACCTTTACAGGATCGAATCAGCCCCAGCATTTT.

This clonotype occurred a few times. CDR3 in amino acids: CASSEHGGNGNQPQHF. CDR3 coding DNA: TGTGCCAGCAGTGAACACGGCGGCAATGGCAATCAGCCCCAGCATTTT. V usage is TRBV6-1 and J usage is TRBJ1-5; D not resolved. The CDR3 is 16 amino acids. V lost 2 bases to trimming and J lost 2 bases, with 13 bases between them. Germline V gene sequence: CDR1 MNHNS, CDR2 SASEGT.